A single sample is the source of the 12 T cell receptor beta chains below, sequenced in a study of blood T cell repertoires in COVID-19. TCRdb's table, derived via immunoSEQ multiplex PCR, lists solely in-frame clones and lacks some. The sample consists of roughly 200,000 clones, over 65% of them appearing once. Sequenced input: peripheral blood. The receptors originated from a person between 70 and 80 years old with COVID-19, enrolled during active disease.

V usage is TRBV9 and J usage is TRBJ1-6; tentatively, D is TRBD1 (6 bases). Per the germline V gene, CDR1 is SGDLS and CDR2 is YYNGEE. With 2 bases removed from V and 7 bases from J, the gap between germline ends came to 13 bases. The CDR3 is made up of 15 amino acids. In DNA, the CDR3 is TGTGCCAGCAGCGTCTCCGGGACATCAAATTCACCCCTCCACTTT. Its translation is CASSVSGTSNSPLHF.

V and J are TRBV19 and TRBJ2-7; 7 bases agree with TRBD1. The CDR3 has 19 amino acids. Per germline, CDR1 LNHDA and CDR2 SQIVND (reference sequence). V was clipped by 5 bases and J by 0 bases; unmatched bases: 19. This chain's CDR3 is CASSHGLIKTGTFSYEQYF. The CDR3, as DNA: TGTGCCAGTAGTCATGGTTTAATAAAGACAGGGACGTTCTCCTACGAGCAGTACTTC.

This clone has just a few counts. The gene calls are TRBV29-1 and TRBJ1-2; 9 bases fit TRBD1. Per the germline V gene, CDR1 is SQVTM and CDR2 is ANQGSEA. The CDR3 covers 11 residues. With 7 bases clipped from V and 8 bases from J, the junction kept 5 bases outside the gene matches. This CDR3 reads CSAAGQGGYTF. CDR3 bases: TGCAGCGCTGCGGGACAGGGCGGCTACACCTTC.

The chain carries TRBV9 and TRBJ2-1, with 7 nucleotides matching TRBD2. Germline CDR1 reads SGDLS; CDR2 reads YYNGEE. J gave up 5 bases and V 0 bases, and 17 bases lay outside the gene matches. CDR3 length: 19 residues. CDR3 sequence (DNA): TGTGCCAGCAGCGTAGGCCCCCTTTCTGGAAGGGGAGGGAACAATGAGCAGTTCTTC. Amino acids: CASSVGPLSGRGGNNEQFF.

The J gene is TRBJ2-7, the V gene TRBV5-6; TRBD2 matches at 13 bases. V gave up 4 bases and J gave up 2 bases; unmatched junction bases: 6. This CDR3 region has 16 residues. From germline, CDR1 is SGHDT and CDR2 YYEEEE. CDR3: CASSIWTSGGTYEQYF. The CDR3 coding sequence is TGTGCCAGCAGCATCTGGACTAGCGGGGGTACCTACGAGCAGTACTTC.

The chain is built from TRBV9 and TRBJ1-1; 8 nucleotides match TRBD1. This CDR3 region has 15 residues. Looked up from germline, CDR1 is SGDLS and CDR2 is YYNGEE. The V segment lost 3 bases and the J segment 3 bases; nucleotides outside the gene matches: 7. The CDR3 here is CASSGPLTGDTEAFF. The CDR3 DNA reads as TGTGCCAGCAGCGGCCCTCTGACAGGGGACACTGAAGCTTTCTTT.

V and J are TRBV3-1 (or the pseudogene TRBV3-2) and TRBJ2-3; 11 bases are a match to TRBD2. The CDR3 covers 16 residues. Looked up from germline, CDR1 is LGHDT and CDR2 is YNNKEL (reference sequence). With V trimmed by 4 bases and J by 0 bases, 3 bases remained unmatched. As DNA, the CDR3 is TGTGCCAGCAGCCTAGGGACTAGCGGAAGCACAGATACGCAGTATTTT. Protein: CASSLGTSGSTDTQYF.

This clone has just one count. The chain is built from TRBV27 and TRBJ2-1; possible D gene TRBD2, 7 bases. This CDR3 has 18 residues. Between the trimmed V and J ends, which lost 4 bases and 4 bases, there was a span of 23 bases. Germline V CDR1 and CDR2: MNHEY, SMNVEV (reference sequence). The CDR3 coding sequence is TGTGCCAGCAGTTCCCTAATGTTGGGGGCGGGGGATTACAATGAGCAGTTCTTC. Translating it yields CASSSLMLGAGDYNEQFF.

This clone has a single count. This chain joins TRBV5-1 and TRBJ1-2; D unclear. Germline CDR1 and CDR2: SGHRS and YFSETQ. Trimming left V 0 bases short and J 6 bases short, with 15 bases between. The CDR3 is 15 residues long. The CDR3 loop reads CASSLGLTAVHGYTF. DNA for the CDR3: TGCGCCAGCAGCTTGGGACTTACCGCCGTTCATGGCTACACCTTC.

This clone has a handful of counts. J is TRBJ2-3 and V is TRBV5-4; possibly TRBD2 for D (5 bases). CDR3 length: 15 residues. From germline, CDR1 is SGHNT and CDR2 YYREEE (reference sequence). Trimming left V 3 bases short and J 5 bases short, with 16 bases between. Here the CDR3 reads CASSSGGLRRDTQYF. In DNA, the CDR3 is TGTGCCAGCAGCTCTGGCGGGCTCCGACGAGATACGCAGTATTTT.

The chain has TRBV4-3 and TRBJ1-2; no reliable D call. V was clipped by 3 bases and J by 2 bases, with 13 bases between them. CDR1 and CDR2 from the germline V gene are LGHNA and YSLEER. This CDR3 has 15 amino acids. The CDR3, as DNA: TGCGCCAGCAGCCAGGGAGGACCCGGCAACTATGGCTACACCTTC. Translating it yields CASSQGGPGNYGYTF.

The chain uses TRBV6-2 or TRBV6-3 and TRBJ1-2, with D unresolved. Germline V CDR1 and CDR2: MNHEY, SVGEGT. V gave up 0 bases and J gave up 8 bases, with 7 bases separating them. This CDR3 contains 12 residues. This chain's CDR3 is CASSYSSRGYTF. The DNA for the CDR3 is TGTGCCAGCAGTTACTCGAGTCGGGGCTACACCTTC.